This T cell receptor (beta chain) was captured by sequencing in a study of T-cell reconstitution after alpha-beta-depleted transplantation in children. Trimming at V came to 0 bases and at J to 3 bases, leaving 7 bases not matched to a gene. The CDR3 has 15 residues. Germline V gene lookup returns CDR1 DFQATT and CDR2 SNEGSKA (reference sequence). This clonotype occurred many times. The TCRbeta library was prepared with unique molecular identifiers. From the PCR reads, TCRdb called clonotypes with MiXCR, one entry per CDR3 protein. The sample holds 190,000 or so distinct CDR3 sequences; approximately 6.8% are singletons and the top ten take 3% to 3.5%.

The material was PBMCs from the stem cell graft donor, obtained from the stem cell graft. This TCR derives from a human donor who donated a stem cell graft to a child with Wiskott-Aldrich syndrome. This chain connects TRBV20-1 to TRBJ2-7, with 8 positions matching TRBD1. CDR3 amino acids: CSARDIKTGDYEQYF. CDR3 sequence (DNA): TGCAGTGCTAGAGATATAAAGACAGGGGACTACGAGCAGTACTTC.